This T cell receptor beta chain was found in a study of T cells expressing NK-cell markers. About the research overall: The authors derived TCR beta repertoires from sorted CD3+CD56+NKG2C+, CD3+CD56+NKG2C- and CD3+CD56-NKG2C+ T cells.

Note on this clonotype: The target antigen is unknown.

TCR beta cDNA was made by 5'RACE template switching with UMIs. TCRdb reanalyzed the 5' RACE reads, giving one entry per CDR3 protein sequence and no DNA. Its clone listing holds about 150,000 distinct CDR3 sequences. Study-wide findings and caveats: In several donors, dominant clonotypes made up roughly 28.3-65% of CD3+CD56-NKG2C+ cells. Six of the donors carried dominant NKG2C+ clonotypes that took up 1.0-7.0% of their CD8+ T cells.

The CDR3 runs 17 residues. Germline V gene lookup returns CDR1 SGHVS and CDR2 FQNEAQ. The sequenced material came from blood T cells: a sorted CD56 or NKG2C T cell subset, CD4+ or CD8+ T cells, or bulk PBMC T cells (not recorded which). The TCR was taken from a woman between 50 and 59 years old in good health. The V call is TRBV7-8, the J call TRBJ2-7; TCRdb picks TRBD2, but there is no DNA to check that call. The CDR3 reads CASSFMRAGGPSYEQYF.